Listed below are T cell receptor beta chains from one sample, sequenced in a study of shared clonotypes between healthy human individuals. The data were produced by immunoSEQ multiplex PCR, yet TCRdb's version contains in-frame clones alone and is incomplete. The table shows 550,000 to 800,000 clones, with about 74% occurring only once. Source material: memory CD4+ T cells sorted from blood. These receptors came from a woman aged 25 to 39 in good health. Both conserved end residues are part of each CDR3. The D gene is left open where the match is weak. Some rows mark clone size as missing; the rest say once, few, many or name a class of expanded clone.

V	size	J	D	DNA	CDR3
TRBV19	NA	TRBJ1-4	NA	TGTGCCAGTAGTATGGGCAGGGCCGGTGAAAAACTGTTTTTT	CASSMGRAGEKLFF
TRBV28	NA	TRBJ2-7	NA	TGTGCCAGCAGTTTATGGGACCCACGCGAGCAGTACTTC	CASSLWDPREQYF
TRBV27	NA	TRBJ2-1	NA	TGTGCCAGCAGTTTTGGGGGCACCTACAATGAGCAGTTCTTC	CASSFGGTYNEQFF
TRBV7-2	NA	TRBJ1-5	TRBD1	TGTGCCAGCAGTACTAGGACAGGGGGGAATCAGCCCCAGCATTTT	CASSTRTGGNQPQHF
TRBV28	NA	TRBJ2-5	NA	TGTGCCAGCAGTTTAGGGGCCCTGCCCAAAAAAGAGACCCAGTACTTC	CASSLGALPKKETQYF
TRBV7-8	NA	TRBJ2-5	TRBD2	TGTGCCAGCAGCCCCCGGGATACTAGCGCAGAGACCCAGTACTTC	CASSPRDTSAETQYF
TRBV7-6	NA	TRBJ2-7	NA	TGTGCCAGCAGCTTAAGGGGAGGATACGAGCAGTACTTC	CASSLRGGYEQYF
TRBV5-1	NA	TRBJ2-7	TRBD1	TGCGCCAGCAGCTTGATGGCCAGGGGGCCCTACGAGCAGTACTTC	CASSLMARGPYEQYF
TRBV10-1	NA	TRBJ2-7	TRBD2	TGCGCCAGCAGTGCTAGCGGGTCTTTGGGCGAGCAGTACTTC	CASSASGSLGEQYF
TRBV28	few	TRBJ1-2	NA	TGTGCCAGCAGCAGCCGGGAACCTAACTATGGCTACACCTTC	CASSSREPNYGYTF
TRBV28	NA	TRBJ1-2	TRBD1	TGTGCCAGCAGCTATGACGGGACAGGGCTGTATGGCTACACCTTC	CASSYDGTGLYGYTF
TRBV7-2	NA	TRBJ2-1	TRBD2	TGTGCCAGCAGCCCTCGCTACCCCCTAGCGGGGAATGAGCAGTTCTTC	CASSPRYPLAGNEQFF
TRBV11-2	NA	TRBJ2-1	TRBD1	TGTGCCAGCAGCTTGGGCGGGACAGGGGTCAATGAGCAGTTCTTC	CASSLGGTGVNEQFF
TRBV19	once	TRBJ1-3	NA	TGTGCCAGTAGAGTTATGTCGGACTCTGGAAACACCATATATTTT	CASRVMSDSGNTIYF
TRBV5-4	NA	TRBJ2-3	TRBD2	TGTGCCAGCAGCTTCCGACTAGCGGGAGTTCTAGATACGCAGTATTTT	CASSFRLAGVLDTQYF
TRBV5-1	NA	TRBJ2-5	NA	TGCGCCAGCAGCTTGAGGCGGGGCGCGGAAGAGACCCAGTACTTC	CASSLRRGAEETQYF
TRBV7-3	NA	TRBJ2-7	TRBD1	TGTGCCAGCAGCTCAACAGGGGGTCTCTCCTACGAGCAGTACTTC	CASSSTGGLSYEQYF
TRBV11-3	NA	TRBJ2-2	TRBD1	TGTGCCAGCAGCTTGGGACAGGGCAGTCGGACCGGGGAGCTGTTTTTT	CASSLGQGSRTGELFF
TRBV7-9	NA	TRBJ2-2	NA	TGTGCCAGCAGCTTATGGGATACCGGGGAGCTGTTTTTT	CASSLWDTGELFF
TRBV10-1	NA	TRBJ1-1	NA	TGCGCCAGCAGTGAAGGCCAAGCCATGAACACTGAAGCTTTCTTT	CASSEGQAMNTEAFF